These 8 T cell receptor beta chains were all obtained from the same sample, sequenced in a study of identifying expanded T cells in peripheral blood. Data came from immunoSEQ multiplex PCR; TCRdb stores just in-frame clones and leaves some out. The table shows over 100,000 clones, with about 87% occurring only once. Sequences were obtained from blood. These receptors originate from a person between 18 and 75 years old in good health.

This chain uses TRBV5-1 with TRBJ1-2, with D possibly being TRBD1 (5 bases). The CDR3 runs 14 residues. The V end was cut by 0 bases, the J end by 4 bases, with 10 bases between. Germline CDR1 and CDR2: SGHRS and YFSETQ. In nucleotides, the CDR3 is TGCGCCAGCAGCTTGGGGGACGGAGGCTATGGCTACACCTTC. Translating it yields CASSLGDGGYGYTF.

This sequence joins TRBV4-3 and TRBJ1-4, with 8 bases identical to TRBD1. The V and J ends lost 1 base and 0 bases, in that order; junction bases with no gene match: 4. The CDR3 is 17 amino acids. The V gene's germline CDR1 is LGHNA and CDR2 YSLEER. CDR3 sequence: CASSQGTGFSTNEKLFF. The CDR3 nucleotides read TGCGCCAGCAGCCAAGGGACAGGGTTCTCAACTAATGAAAAACTGTTTTTT.

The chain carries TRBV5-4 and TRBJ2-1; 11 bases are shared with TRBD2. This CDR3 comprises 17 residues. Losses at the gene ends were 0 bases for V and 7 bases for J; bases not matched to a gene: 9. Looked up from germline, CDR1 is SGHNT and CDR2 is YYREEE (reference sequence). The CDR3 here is CASSLGGGLAGMNEQFF. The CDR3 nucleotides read TGTGCCAGCAGCTTGGGGGGCGGACTAGCGGGTATGAATGAGCAGTTCTTC.

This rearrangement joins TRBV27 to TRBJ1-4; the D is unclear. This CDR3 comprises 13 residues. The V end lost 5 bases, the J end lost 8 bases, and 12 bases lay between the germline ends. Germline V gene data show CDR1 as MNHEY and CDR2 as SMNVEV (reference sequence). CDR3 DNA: TGTGCCAGCAGTACCCAAAGAAGGGAAAAACTGTTTTTT. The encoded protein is CASSTQRREKLFF.

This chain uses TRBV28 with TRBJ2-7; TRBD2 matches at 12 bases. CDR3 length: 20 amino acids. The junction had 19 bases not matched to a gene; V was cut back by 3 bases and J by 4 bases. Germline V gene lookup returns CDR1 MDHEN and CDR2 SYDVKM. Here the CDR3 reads CASSFPLDRRSTSGRYEQYF. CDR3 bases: TGTGCCAGCAGTTTTCCCCTAGACAGGAGATCAACTAGCGGGAGGTACGAGCAGTACTTC.

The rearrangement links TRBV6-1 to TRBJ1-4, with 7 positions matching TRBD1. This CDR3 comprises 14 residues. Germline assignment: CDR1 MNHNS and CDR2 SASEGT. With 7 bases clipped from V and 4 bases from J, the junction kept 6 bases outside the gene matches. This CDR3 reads CASNTGTVNEKLFF. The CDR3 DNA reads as TGTGCCAGCAACACCGGGACAGTTAATGAAAAACTGTTTTTT.

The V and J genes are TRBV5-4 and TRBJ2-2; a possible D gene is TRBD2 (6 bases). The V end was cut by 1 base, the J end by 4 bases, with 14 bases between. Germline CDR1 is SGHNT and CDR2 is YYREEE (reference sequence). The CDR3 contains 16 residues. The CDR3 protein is CASSLLGGVPTGELFF. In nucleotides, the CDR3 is TGTGCCAGCAGCTTGCTTGGCGGGGTCCCCACCGGGGAGCTGTTTTTT. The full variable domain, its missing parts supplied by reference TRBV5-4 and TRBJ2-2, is ETGVTQSPTHLIKTRGQQVTLRCSSQSGHNTVSWYQQALGQGPQFIFQYYREEENGRGNFPPRFSGLQFPNYSSELNVNALELDDSALYLCASSLLGGVPTGELFFGEGSRLTVL.

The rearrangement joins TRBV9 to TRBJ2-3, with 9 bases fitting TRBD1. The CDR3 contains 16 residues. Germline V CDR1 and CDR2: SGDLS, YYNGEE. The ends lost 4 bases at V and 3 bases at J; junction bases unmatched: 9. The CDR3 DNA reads TGTGCCAGCAGCCCCCGACAGGGGGGGAGGACAGATACGCAGTATTTT. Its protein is CASSPRQGGRTDTQYF.